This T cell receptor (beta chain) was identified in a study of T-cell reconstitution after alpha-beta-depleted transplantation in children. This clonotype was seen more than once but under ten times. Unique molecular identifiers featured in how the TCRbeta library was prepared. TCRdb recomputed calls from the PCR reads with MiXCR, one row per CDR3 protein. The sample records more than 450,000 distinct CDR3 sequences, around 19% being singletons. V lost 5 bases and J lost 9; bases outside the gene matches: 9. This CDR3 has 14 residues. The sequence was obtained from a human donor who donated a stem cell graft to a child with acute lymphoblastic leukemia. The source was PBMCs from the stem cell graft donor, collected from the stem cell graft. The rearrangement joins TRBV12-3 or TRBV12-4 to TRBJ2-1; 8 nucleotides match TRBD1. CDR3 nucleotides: TGTGCCAGCAGTCCAAGCAGGGGGCTGGTTGAGCAGTTCTTC. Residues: CASSPSRGLVEQFF.